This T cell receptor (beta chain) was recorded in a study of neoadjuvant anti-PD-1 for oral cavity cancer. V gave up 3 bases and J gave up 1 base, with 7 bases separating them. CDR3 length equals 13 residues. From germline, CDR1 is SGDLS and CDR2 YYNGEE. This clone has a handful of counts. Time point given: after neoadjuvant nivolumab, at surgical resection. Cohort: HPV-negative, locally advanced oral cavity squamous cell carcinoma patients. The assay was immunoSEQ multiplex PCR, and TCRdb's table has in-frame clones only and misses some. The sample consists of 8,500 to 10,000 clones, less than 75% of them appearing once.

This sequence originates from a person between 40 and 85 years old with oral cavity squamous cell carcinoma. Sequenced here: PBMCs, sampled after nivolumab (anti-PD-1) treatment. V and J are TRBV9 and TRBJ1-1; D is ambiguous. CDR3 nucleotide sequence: TGTGCCAGCAGCGAAACAGCGAACACTGAAGCTTTCTTT. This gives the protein CASSETANTEAFF.